The TCR beta chain described here comes from a study of T cells after yellow fever vaccination. Overall study: For low cell numbers, libraries were made with SMART-Seq v4 Ultra Low Input.

Study-level findings and limits: Overlap between CD4 and CD8 compartments was detected for a small share of clonotypes. Booster sampling recovered most clones from primary vaccination (approximately 96% CD4, approximately 90% CD8).

V lost 5 bases, J lost 4 bases, and 9 bases stayed unmatched. The CDR3 extends over 15 amino acids. Germline lookup yields CDR1 SGHTA and CDR2 FQGNSA. The authors made TCR cDNA by 5'RACE template switching, adding a universal primer site and UMIs. One entry per CDR3 protein, called by TCRdb with MiXCR from the 5' RACE reads. Of 450,000 to 650,000 distinct CDR3 sequences in the sample, 13% were seen once. Details on this clonotype: What it binds is unknown.

The chain is built from TRBV7-2 and TRBJ2-5, with 8 nucleotides matching TRBD2. This specimen was PBMCs, taken on the day of the yellow fever booster vaccination. This TCR was sampled from a man younger than 45 who received the YFV17D yellow fever vaccine. CDR3 bases: TGTGCCAGCAGCCCCACTAGCGGCCGGGGAGAGACCCAGTACTTC. Amino acids: CASSPTSGRGETQYF. The whole variable domain, remainder taken from reference TRBV7-2 and TRBJ2-5, is GAGVSQSPSNKVTEKGKDVELRCDPISGHTALYWYRQSLGQGLEFLIYFQGNSAPDKSGLPSDRFSAERTGGSVSTLTIQRTQQEDSAVYLCASSPTSGRGETQYFGPGTRLLVL.